The 9 T cell receptor beta chains below were found in one sample sequenced in a study of T cells and Merkel cell carcinoma outcomes. Assay used: immunoSEQ multiplex PCR; TCRdb lists only in-frame clones, some missing. The sample lists some 19,000 clones; more than 65% were seen once. The sample taken for sequencing was tumor tissue from Merkel cell carcinoma. These receptor sequences come from a human donor with Merkel cell carcinoma.

Only a few counts were recorded for this clone. The chain recombines TRBV25-1 with TRBJ2-2; D unresolved. The CDR3 covers 14 residues. Germline CDR1 MGHDK, CDR2 SYGVNS. The V end lost 5 bases, the J end lost 4 bases, and 11 bases lay between the germline ends. The DNA for the CDR3 is TGTGCCAGCAGTATGATTGGGGTCACCGGGGAGCTGTTTTTT. Translation: CASSMIGVTGELFF.

The gene calls are TRBV6-6 and TRBJ2-7; D is unclear. Trimming shortened V by 2 bases and J by 3 bases, and 5 bases separated the two germline ends. This CDR3 comprises 12 residues. Germline values: CDR1 MNHNY, CDR2 SVGAGI (reference sequence). For the CDR3, the DNA is TGTGCCAGCAGTTACGTCCACTACGAGCAGTACTTC. Its protein product is CASSYVHYEQYF.

CDR3 sequence (DNA): TGTGCCAGCTCACCACCCTCAGGGAACAGGGTGACCCAGTACTTC. Translation gives CASSPPSGNRVTQYF. V gene TRBV18 combines with J gene TRBJ2-5; perhaps TRBD1 as D (6 bases). With 0 bases removed from V and 7 bases from J, the gap between germline ends came to 15 bases. Germline V lookup: CDR1 KGHSH, CDR2 LQKENI. The length of the CDR3 is 15 residues.

This chain uses TRBV10-3 with TRBJ2-1; 9 bases are a match to TRBD2. From germline, CDR1 is ENHRY and CDR2 SYGVKD. Trimming at V came to 5 bases and at J to 3 bases, leaving 2 bases not matched to a gene. The CDR3 has 14 amino acids. CDR3 region: CAISRLAVYNEQFF. CDR3 coding DNA: TGTGCCATCAGTCGACTAGCGGTCTACAATGAGCAGTTCTTC.

The chain uses TRBV9 and TRBJ2-2; a possible D gene is TRBD2 (6 bases). V dropped 4 bases and J dropped 5 bases, with 9 bases sitting between them. Germline lookup yields CDR1 SGDLS and CDR2 YYNGEE. The CDR3 loop spans 13 amino acids. CDR3 in DNA: TGTGCCAGCAGCCGGGACTTAACCGGGGAGCTGTTTTTT. Its translation: CASSRDLTGELFF.

The rearrangement links TRBV18 to TRBJ2-7; D possibly corresponds to TRBD1 (5 bases). The V end was cut by 8 bases, the J end by 3 bases, with 11 bases between. The germline V gene has CDR1 KGHSH and CDR2 LQKENI. This CDR3 region has 12 residues. The chain's CDR3 is CASQGSGYEQYF. The DNA of the CDR3 is TGTGCCAGCCAGGGTTCCGGCTACGAGCAGTACTTC.

The chain combines TRBV6-5 with TRBJ1-2; D unresolved. V dropped 2 bases and J dropped 3 bases, with 7 bases sitting between them. The CDR3 extends over 13 amino acids. The germline CDR1 and CDR2 sequences are MNHEY and SVGAGI. The CDR3 protein is CASSYRPYYGYTF. The CDR3 DNA follows: TGTGCCAGCAGTTACCGGCCCTACTATGGCTACACCTTC.

The V call is TRBV5-5, the J call TRBJ2-7; TRBD1 might be the D (6 bases). Germline V gene lookup returns CDR1 SGHKS and CDR2 YYEKEE (reference sequence). The CDR3 has 13 amino acids. The V gene lost 2 bases and the J gene lost 6 bases, with 12 bases spanning the gap. The CDR3 coding sequence is TGTGCCAGCAGCTTACCCTACAGGGCCGAGCAGTACTTC. Its protein product is CASSLPYRAEQYF.

This chain uses TRBV29-1 with TRBJ1-3; 9 bases match TRBD1. The CDR3 is 15 residues long. The V and J ends lost 3 bases and 3 bases, in that order; junction bases with no gene match: 6. Germline V CDR1 and CDR2: SQVTM, ANQGSEA. CDR3 coding DNA: TGCAGCGTTGATTCGGGACAGGGAGGTGGAAACACCATATATTTT. The encoded protein is CSVDSGQGGGNTIYF.